The entry below gives a single T cell receptor (beta chain) sequence along with its context. What it binds is unknown. Repertoires were generated with immunoSEQ multiplex PCR, while TCRdb's copy carries only in-frame clones and drops some. The profile shows tens of thousands of clones, 96% of them singletons. This entry comes from a study of T cell clonotyping in hematopoietic cell transplantation. At the level of the study: Recipient samples before transplant were obtained post-cytoreduction.

Described time point: recipient sample about 28 days before transplant, after cytoreduction. General study findings and limits: Few recipient clonotypes overlapped donors; over 95% were de novo at given depth. Broader posttransplant TCR repertoire diversity was predicted by graft donor and pretransplant recipient Inverse Simpson Index values.

CDR1 is MGHDK, CDR2 SYGVNS, per germline. The CDR3 runs to 15 residues. The ends lost 3 bases at V and 8 bases at J; junction bases unmatched: 10. The chain carries TRBV25-1 and TRBJ1-2; 9 bases align to TRBD1. Sequenced here: peripheral blood mononuclear cells, sampled before stem cell transplant. The TCR was taken from a woman in her forties or fifties with acute myeloid leukemia. Some clones in this sample may be carry-over from other donors' samples. The CDR3 DNA is TGTGCCAGCAGTGATTTTGGACAGGGGTTTTTGGGCTACACCTTC. This codes for CASSDFGQGFLGYTF.